Listed below are T cell receptor beta chains from one sample, sequenced in a study of blood T cell repertoires in COVID-19. Produced via immunoSEQ multiplex PCR; TCRdb's table is partial and in-frame only. The repertoire has over 140,000 clones, around 80% of them found once; the top ten carry over 4%. Input material: peripheral blood. The source is a woman of 80 years or more with active or convalescent COVID-19. CDR3s leave out the opening cysteine and the closing phenylalanine or tryptophan. The order of the fields is V gene, J gene, CDR3 protein.

V: TRBV19
J: TRBJ1-1
CDR3: ASTPTIDSVKNTEAF

V: TRBV6-6
J: TRBJ1-5
CDR3: ASSLTGVNQPQH

V: TRBV29-1
J: TRBJ1-4
CDR3: SVLPGINEKLF

V: TRBV25-1
J: TRBJ2-7
CDR3: ASRATGGGEQY

V: TRBV6-5
J: TRBJ2-7
CDR3: ASSSPGRGVYEQY

V: TRBV28
J: TRBJ1-1
CDR3: ASSLIGAGNTEAF

V: TRBV9
J: TRBJ2-5
CDR3: ASSVAGETQY

V: TRBV4-3
J: TRBJ2-2
CDR3: ASSQEPQGTGELF

V: TRBV5-1
J: TRBJ2-4
CDR3: ASSLETVAKNIQY

V: TRBV18
J: TRBJ1-1
CDR3: ASSPPQMNTEAF

V: TRBV2
J: TRBJ1-2
CDR3: ASSPDGGIGYT

V: TRBV2
J: TRBJ2-7
CDR3: ASSDRWERGYEQY

V: TRBV10-2
J: TRBJ2-3
CDR3: ASSELGWRGNTDTQY

V: TRBV3-1/TRBV3-2
J: TRBJ2-3
CDR3: ASSHNPSGLPDTQY

V: TRBV5-1
J: TRBJ1-1
CDR3: ASSPSPAQGTNTEAF

V: TRBV30
J: TRBJ1-4
CDR3: AWSPGREEKLF

V: TRBV19
J: TRBJ1-5
CDR3: ASSQRTGGRQPQH

V: TRBV27
J: TRBJ1-1
CDR3: ASNTNPPGLGTEAF

V: TRBV7-8
J: TRBJ1-3
CDR3: ASSLARFGASSGNTIY

V: TRBV7-3
J: TRBJ2-1
CDR3: ASSLQGGTSYNEQF

V: TRBV7-2
J: TRBJ2-7
CDR3: ASSKDRGSYEQY

V: TRBV2
J: TRBJ1-2
CDR3: ASSVQGVGNYGYT

V: TRBV19
J: TRBJ1-1
CDR3: ASSPGQGMNTEAF

V: TRBV29-1
J: TRBJ1-2
CDR3: SALGQDEGGYT

V: TRBV28
J: TRBJ1-1
CDR3: ASSRQHEAF

V: TRBV6-5
J: TRBJ2-7
CDR3: ASSSPTLQGTDEQY

V: TRBV6-2/TRBV6-3
J: TRBJ2-4
CDR3: ASSYGQGFRAKNIQY

V: TRBV2
J: TRBJ1-4
CDR3: ASREDRGREKLF

V: TRBV12-3/TRBV12-4
J: TRBJ1-2
CDR3: ASSFEQGGYT

V: TRBV9
J: TRBJ1-6
CDR3: ASSVSDSLGSPLH

V: TRBV7-3
J: TRBJ2-1
CDR3: ASSRTSGGLNEQF

V: TRBV2
J: TRBJ1-2
CDR3: ASSTGDYGYT

V: TRBV2
J: TRBJ1-2
CDR3: ASTVAGRGRGYT

V: TRBV4-1
J: TRBJ2-3
CDR3: ASSQGPPGSAGFTDTQY

V: TRBV10-1
J: TRBJ2-5
CDR3: ASSESRGTGQETQY

V: TRBV5-6
J: TRBJ2-3
CDR3: ASSFLSGTDTQY

V: TRBV9
J: TRBJ2-7
CDR3: ASSVGWVPGEQY